This T cell receptor beta chain was documented in a study of OX40 agonist ivuxolimab in advanced cancers. Per the germline V gene, CDR1 is KGHSH and CDR2 is LQKENI. V was pared by 3 bases and J by 4 bases, with 9 bases between. There are 14 residues in the CDR3. In regard to this clone: Antigen: not known.

Findings of the study overall: Fewer expanded clones were found on average in CD4+ than in CD8+ T cells. The study did not work out the antigen specificity of the expanded peripheral T cells. The CD4+ and CD8+ T cells in the blood had expanded clonally by week 6 at 0.1 to 3.0 mg/kg.

Sequenced by immunoSEQ multiplex PCR; TCRdb stores in-frame clones only, minus some. The table shows some 98,000 clones, with roughly 80% occurring only once. The sample here was CD4+ or CD8+ T cells sorted from blood, taken in a trial of the OX40 agonist ivuxolimab. The source of this sequence is an adult with an advanced solid tumor such as melanoma, head and neck, liver or kidney cancer. This chain joins TRBV18 and TRBJ1-4, with D hard to call. CDR3 coding DNA: TGTGCCAGCTCACCCCGACGGGATAATGAAAAACTGTTTTTT. Its translation: CASSPRRDNEKLFF.